The subject of this entry is one T cell receptor beta chain. The sample is drawn from a study of control samples from healthy donors and cancer patients. Profiled with immunoSEQ multiplex PCR; TCRdb holds only in-frame clones, not every one. The table lists just over 80,000 clones, nearly 90% of them singletons. The CDR3 totals 15 residues. The trim removed 4 bases at V and 5 bases at J, leaving 5 bases unmatched. Germline V gives CDR1 MNHEY, CDR2 SMNVEV (reference sequence). The sequenced sample was blood. The chain is built from TRBV27 and TRBJ1-5; 10 positions agree with TRBD1. This clonotype was obtained from a man between 50 and 59 years old in good health. CDR3 in DNA: TGTGCCAGCAGTTGGCGACAGGGGGCGGATCAGCCCCAGCATTTT. Translating it yields CASSWRQGADQPQHF.